This TCR beta chain was identified during a study of T-cell reconstitution after alpha-beta-depleted transplantation in children. Findings of the study overall: Newly produced T cells mostly accounted for T-cell counts and diversity one year post-transplant.

Library preparation (for TCRbeta) was performed with unique molecular identifiers. TCRdb passed the PCR reads through MiXCR, listing each CDR3 protein once. The repertoire holds 250,000 to 300,000 distinct CDR3 sequences, roughly 7.8% seen once, with around 9.8% in the top ten. Turning to this clonotype: Its cognate antigen is unknown.

This CDR3 comprises 16 residues. Germline CDR1 and CDR2: LGHDT and YNNKEL (reference sequence). After removal of 3 bases from V and 5 bases from J, the junction contained 9 bases not matched to a gene. This sequence joins TRBV3-1 and TRBJ2-2, with 7 nucleotides matching TRBD2. Sequenced material: peripheral blood, taken 360 days after TCRalphabeta/CD19-depleted stem cell transplant. This TCR derives from a female patient aged 2 to 10 who had a stem cell transplant for Fanconi anemia, so the T cells may come from the graft donor. CDR3 sequence (DNA): TGTGCCAGCAGCCAGGACCGCGGGAGTTTGACCGGGGAGCTGTTTTTT. Its translation is CASSQDRGSLTGELFF.